This T cell receptor (beta chain) was profiled in a study of shared clonotypes between healthy human individuals. In regard to this clone: Antigen unknown.

Germline CDR1 MNHNS, CDR2 SASEGT. The CDR3 consists of 15 residues. The ends were cut back, 2 bases at V and 3 bases at J, with 14 bases in the middle. General study points: It was only blood that was sampled, and tissue repertoires likely differ.

Ten immunoSEQ deep assay plates served to sequence unsorted PBMC DNA. Sequenced by immunoSEQ multiplex PCR; TCRdb stores in-frame clones only, minus some. The sample lists a few hundred thousand clones, roughly 79% occurring once. The sequence was obtained from a woman aged 40 to 49 in good health. Some clones in this sample may be carry-over from other donors' samples. The rearrangement links TRBV6-1 to TRBJ2-7; D unclear. Sequences were obtained from PBMCs. The CDR3 DNA follows: TGTGCCAGCAGTGAATTGTTTTACTTGAGCTACGAGCAGTACTTC. Its protein product is CASSELFYLSYEQYF.